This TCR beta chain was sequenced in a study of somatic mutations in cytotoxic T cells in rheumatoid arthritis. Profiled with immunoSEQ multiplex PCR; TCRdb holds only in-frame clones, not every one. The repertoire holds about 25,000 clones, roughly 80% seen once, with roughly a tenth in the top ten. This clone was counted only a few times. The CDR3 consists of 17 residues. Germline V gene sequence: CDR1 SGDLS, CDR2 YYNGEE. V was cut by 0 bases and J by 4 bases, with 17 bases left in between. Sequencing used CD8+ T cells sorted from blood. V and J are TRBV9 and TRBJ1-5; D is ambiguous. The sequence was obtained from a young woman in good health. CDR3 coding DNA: TGTGCCAGCAGCGTAGGGAGCGACGGTGGAGGGAATCAGCCCCAGCATTTT. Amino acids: CASSVGSDGGGNQPQHF. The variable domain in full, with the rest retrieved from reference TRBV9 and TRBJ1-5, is DSGVTQTPKHLITATGQRVTLRCSPRSGDLSVYWYQQSLDQGLQFLIQYYNGEERAKGNILERFSAQQFPDLHSELNLSSLELGDSALYFCASSVGSDGGGNQPQHFGDGTRLSIL.